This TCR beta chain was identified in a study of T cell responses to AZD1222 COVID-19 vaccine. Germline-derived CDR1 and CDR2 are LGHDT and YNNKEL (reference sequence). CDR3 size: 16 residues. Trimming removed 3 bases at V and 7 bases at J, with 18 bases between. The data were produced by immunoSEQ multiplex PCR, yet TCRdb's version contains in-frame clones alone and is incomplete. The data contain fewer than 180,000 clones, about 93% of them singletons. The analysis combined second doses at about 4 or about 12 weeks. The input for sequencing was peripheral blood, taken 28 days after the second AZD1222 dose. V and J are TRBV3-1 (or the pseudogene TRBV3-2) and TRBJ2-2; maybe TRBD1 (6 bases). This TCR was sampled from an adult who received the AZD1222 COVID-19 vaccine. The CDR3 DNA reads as TGTGCCAGCAGCCAGTGGTCAACAGGGAAAGACGGGGAGCTGTTTTTT. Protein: CASSQWSTGKDGELFF.